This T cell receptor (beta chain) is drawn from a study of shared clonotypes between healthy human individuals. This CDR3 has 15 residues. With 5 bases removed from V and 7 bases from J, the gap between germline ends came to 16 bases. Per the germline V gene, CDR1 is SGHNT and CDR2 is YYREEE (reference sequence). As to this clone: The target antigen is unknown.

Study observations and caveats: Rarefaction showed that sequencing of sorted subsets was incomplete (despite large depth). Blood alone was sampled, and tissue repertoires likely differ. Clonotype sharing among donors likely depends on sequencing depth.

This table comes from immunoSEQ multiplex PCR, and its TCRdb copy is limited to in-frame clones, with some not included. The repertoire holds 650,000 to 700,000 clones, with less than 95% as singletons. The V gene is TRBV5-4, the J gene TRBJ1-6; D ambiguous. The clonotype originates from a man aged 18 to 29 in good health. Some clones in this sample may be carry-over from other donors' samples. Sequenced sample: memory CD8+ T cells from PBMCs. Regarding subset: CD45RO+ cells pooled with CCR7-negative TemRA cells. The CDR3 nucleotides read TGTGCCAGCAGATCCTCTCTTGCCCCGAATTCACCCCTCCACTTT. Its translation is CASRSSLAPNSPLHF.